The entry that follows covers one TCR beta chain sequence. Per the germline V gene, CDR1 is MGHRA and CDR2 is YSYEKL. The V gene lost 0 bases and the J gene lost 1 base, with 9 bases spanning the gap. The CDR3 runs to 16 residues. The sample belongs to a study of shared clonotypes between healthy human individuals. Deep was the level at which the assay was run. Splitting of each subset's genomic DNA was done evenly across several immunoSEQ plates. In the study's own analysis: Owing to the provision of junction-only sequences devoid of quality scores by immunoSEQ, filtering differed. TCRdb keeps only in-frame clones here, not all; method: immunoSEQ multiplex PCR. The V and J calls and the clone size are those of that table, but D and trimming were determined from the DNA. Here the sample spans about 2 million clones, roughly 94% being singletons.

This chain joins TRBV4-1 and TRBJ2-2; D gene ambiguous. The TCR was taken from a man younger than 35 in good health. Sequenced: naive CD4+ T cells sorted from blood. Described subset: CD45RA+ positively selected. The CDR3 protein is CASSQDSLRNTGELFF. The CDR3 coding sequence is TGCGCCAGCAGCCAAGATTCTTTGAGGAACACCGGGGAGCTGTTTTTT.